Below, 32 T cell receptor beta chains from the same sample are listed, as sequenced in a study of T cell changes during pregnancy in multiple sclerosis. Sequenced by immunoSEQ multiplex PCR; TCRdb stores in-frame clones only, minus some. Among approximately 54,000 clones listed, 91% were seen once. The sequencing used peripheral blood, collected after pregnancy. The receptor set was obtained from a female donor in good health, enrolled as a control in a pregnancy study.

The chain recombines TRBV19 with TRBJ1-5; 9 positions match TRBD1. The trim removed 6 bases at V and 7 bases at J, leaving 4 bases unmatched. The length of the CDR3 is 13 residues. Germline loops: CDR1 LNHDA, CDR2 SQIVND (reference sequence). CDR3 DNA sequence: TGTGCCAGTAGGGACAGGGGCGGCCAGCCCCAGCATTTT. Protein sequence: CASRDRGGQPQHF.

The chain joins TRBV6-5 to TRBJ2-7, with TRBD1 as a possible D gene (6 bases). Trimming left V 6 bases short and J 3 bases short, with 12 bases between. CDR1 and CDR2 from the germline V gene are MNHEY and SVGAGI. The CDR3 sequence is 13 residues long. CDR3 in DNA: TGTGCCAGCAGCCAGGGGAACCACTACGAGCAGTACTTC. Amino acids: CASSQGNHYEQYF.

The chain employs TRBV11-2 and TRBJ1-4; unclear D gene. V dropped 5 bases and J dropped 9 bases, with 13 bases sitting between them. There are 13 residues in the CDR3. CDR1 is SGHAT, CDR2 FQNNGV, per germline. CDR3 region: CASSPIGEKKLFF. CDR3 nucleotides: TGTGCCAGCAGCCCTATAGGAGAGAAAAAACTGTTTTTT.

The chain uses TRBV4-1 and TRBJ1-1; D is unresolved. Germline V gene data show CDR1 as MGHRA and CDR2 as YSYEKL. The ends were cut back, 0 bases at V and 4 bases at J, with 12 bases in the middle. The CDR3 loop spans 15 amino acids. The CDR3 DNA reads TGCGCCAGCAGCCAAGATCAGGATAGCGGCACTGAAGCTTTCTTT. It translates to CASSQDQDSGTEAFF.

The chain recombines TRBV5-1 with TRBJ2-7; 11 bases align to TRBD1. V was clipped by 3 bases and J by 6 bases; unmatched bases: 5. CDR1 is SGHRS, CDR2 YFSETQ, per germline. This CDR3 contains 14 residues. Written as DNA, the CDR3 is TGCGCCAGCAGCTCCGGGACAGGGGGTCTCGAGCAGTACTTC. Protein: CASSSGTGGLEQYF.

V usage is TRBV6-5 and J usage is TRBJ2-7, with D unclear. The CDR3 extends over 15 amino acids. CDR1 is MNHEY and CDR2 is SVGAGI in the germline V gene. Trimming removed 0 bases at V and 2 bases at J, with 11 bases between. CDR3 DNA: TGTGCCAGCAGTTACTCCCTAGACGAAGCCTACGAGCAGTACTTC. This translates into CASSYSLDEAYEQYF.

The chain employs TRBV19 and TRBJ1-5, with D uncertain. This CDR3 has 15 residues. Per the germline V gene, CDR1 is LNHDA and CDR2 is SQIVND (reference sequence). The V and J ends lost 6 bases and 0 bases respectively, with 12 bases between them. CDR3 nucleotides: TGTGCCAGTAGCCTAGAGGGCTCTAGCAATCAGCCCCAGCATTTT. This sequence encodes CASSLEGSSNQPQHF.

The CDR3 region is CASSDSSHSGSGTDTQYF. The CDR3 nucleotides are TGTGCCAGCAGTGACTCGAGCCACAGCGGGAGTGGGACAGATACGCAGTATTTT. The V call is TRBV6-4, the J call TRBJ2-3; the match to TRBD2 covers 8 bases. Trimming at V came to 0 bases and at J to 3 bases, leaving 11 bases not matched to a gene. Germline values: CDR1 MRHNA, CDR2 SNTAGT. The CDR3 contains 18 residues.

V gene TRBV4-2 combines with J gene TRBJ1-2; a weak D match, TRBD1 (6 bases). Trimming removed 0 bases from V and 8 bases from J, with 16 bases in between. Per germline, CDR1 LGHNA and CDR2 YNFKEQ. The CDR3 runs 15 residues. CDR3 sequence (DNA): TGTGCCAGCAGCCAAGATTTGGGTGGGGGCTGGGGCTACACCTTC. It codes for CASSQDLGGGWGYTF.

The chain is built from TRBV7-6 and TRBJ2-7; TRBD1 is a possible D gene (5 bases). Germline CDR1 SGHVS, CDR2 FNYEAQ. The CDR3 consists of 11 residues. V was cut by 5 bases and J by 6 bases, with 8 bases left in between. The CDR3 sequence: CASSVDSEQYF. CDR3 bases: TGTGCCAGCAGCGTCGACAGCGAGCAGTACTTC.

The chain uses TRBV2 and TRBJ1-2; no definite D call. The CDR3 length is 15 residues. Germline V gene lookup returns CDR1 SNHLY and CDR2 FYNNEI. Trimming pared 1 base from V and 2 bases from J, leaving 11 bases between. CDR3 bases: TGTGCCAGCAGTGAAGACCTCCGGAGAAACTATGGCTACACCTTC. Translating gives CASSEDLRRNYGYTF.

This clone was counted a single time. V usage is TRBV2 and J usage is TRBJ1-3; D possibly corresponds to TRBD1 (5 bases). The CDR3 consists of 18 residues. Trimming shortened V by 5 bases and J by 0 bases, and 20 bases separated the two germline ends. Germline loops: CDR1 SNHLY, CDR2 FYNNEI. The CDR3 reads CASSLQGVWDSSGNTIYF. The CDR3 DNA follows: TGTGCCAGCAGTTTACAAGGGGTCTGGGATAGCTCTGGAAACACCATATATTTT.

In its sample, this clone ranks as medium-sized. The gene calls are TRBV7-6 and TRBJ1-1; no clear D. The CDR3 totals 13 residues. Germline lookup yields CDR1 SGHVS and CDR2 FNYEAQ. Trimming stripped 8 bases from V and 3 bases from J, with 13 bases between. This CDR3 reads CASGEEGYTEAFF. CDR3 sequence (DNA): TGTGCCAGCGGGGAGGAGGGATACACTGAAGCTTTCTTT.

This rearrangement joins TRBV6-5 to TRBJ1-1; the D is unclear. The CDR3 is 16 residues long. CDR1 and CDR2 (germline): MNHEY, SVGAGI. Deletions cut 4 bases from V and 3 bases from J, with 18 bases between. CDR3 sequence reads: CASSSPSGGMYTEAFF. The CDR3 coding sequence is TGTGCCAGCAGTTCCCCGAGTGGAGGGATGTACACTGAAGCTTTCTTT.

The chain has TRBV4-1 and TRBJ2-7; the match to TRBD2 covers 8 bases. Germline V gives CDR1 MGHRA, CDR2 YSYEKL. This CDR3 has 13 residues. Losses at the gene ends were 4 bases for V and 6 bases for J; bases not matched to a gene: 5. CDR3 DNA sequence: TGCGCCAGCAGCCCAACGGGGGGGACCGAGCAGTACTTC. It yields the protein CASSPTGGTEQYF.

The gene calls are TRBV2 and TRBJ1-2; TRBD1 matches at 7 bases. V lost 6 bases, J lost 7 bases, and 8 bases stayed unmatched. CDR1 SNHLY and CDR2 FYNNEI come from the germline V gene. This CDR3 has 13 residues. CDR3 sequence reads: CASSSDRVSGYTF. Written as DNA, the CDR3 is TGTGCCAGCAGCTCTGACAGGGTTTCTGGCTACACCTTC.

The V call is TRBV27, the J call TRBJ1-1; D remains ambiguous. V was shortened by 2 bases and J by 4 bases, with 8 bases between the two germline ends. This CDR3 is built from 13 residues. Germline V gene data show CDR1 as MNHEY and CDR2 as SMNVEV (reference sequence). In DNA, the CDR3 is TGTGCCAGCAGTTTAAGACACGGCACTGAAGCTTTCTTT. Its protein is CASSLRHGTEAFF.

The chain links TRBV5-1 to TRBJ2-1, with 9 bases matching TRBD1. This CDR3 has 16 amino acids. The V gene end was trimmed by 0 bases and the J gene end by 8 bases; junction bases not matched to a gene: 9. Germline loops: CDR1 SGHRS, CDR2 YFSETQ. For the CDR3, the DNA is TGCGCCAGCAGCTTGGACCCCGGGACAGGGTTCGATGAGCAGTTCTTC. Translated, it gives CASSLDPGTGFDEQFF.

CDR3 amino acids: CASSQDRFLAGQETQYF. CDR3 sequence (DNA): TGTGCCAGCAGCCAAGATCGATTTCTAGCGGGGCAAGAGACCCAGTACTTC. The genes are TRBV4-2 and TRBJ2-5, with 9 bases that match TRBD2. V was clipped by 0 bases and J by 2 bases; unmatched bases: 7. Germline V CDR1 and CDR2: LGHNA, YNFKEQ. The CDR3 consists of 17 residues.

This chain connects TRBV7-2 to TRBJ2-7; D might be TRBD2 (5 bases). The CDR3 contains 17 residues. With 0 bases removed from V and 0 bases from J, the gap between germline ends came to 15 bases. Germline V gene data show CDR1 as SGHTA and CDR2 as FQGNSA. DNA for the CDR3: TGTGCCAGCAGCTTAGCGACCTTGGCCGCGGGCTCCTACGAGCAGTACTTC. It is translated as CASSLATLAAGSYEQYF.

The rearrangement joins TRBV10-1 to TRBJ2-7; 7 bases line up with TRBD1. V gave up 8 bases and J gave up 4 bases; unmatched junction bases: 11. Germline loops: CDR1 WNHNN, CDR2 SYGVQD (reference sequence). The CDR3 extends over 14 amino acids. CDR3 region: CASFKDRPGYEQYF. In nucleotides, the CDR3 is TGCGCCAGCTTTAAGGACAGGCCAGGGTACGAGCAGTACTTC.

The V call is TRBV18, the J call TRBJ2-5; 7 bases line up with TRBD2. Germline V gene data show CDR1 as KGHSH and CDR2 as LQKENI. V lost 1 base, J lost 5 bases, and 7 bases stayed unmatched. This CDR3 region has 15 residues. The CDR3 nucleotides are TGTGCCAGCTCACCACGGGAGGGCTCGTGGGAGACCCAGTACTTC. Protein sequence: CASSPREGSWETQYF.

The chain carries TRBV6-5 and TRBJ2-1, with D unresolved. The CDR3 extends over 15 amino acids. The germline V gene encodes CDR1 MNHEY and CDR2 SVGAGI. V shed 6 bases and J shed 4 bases, with 16 bases lying between them. The CDR3 bases are TGTGCCAGCAGCCACAAGTCATGGAGTTACAATGAGCAGTTCTTC. The encoded protein is CASSHKSWSYNEQFF.

This clone was seen a few times. This chain links TRBV10-1 with TRBJ2-7; 9 positions match TRBD2. The CDR3 loop spans 14 amino acids. After removal of 5 bases from V and 6 bases from J, the junction contained 8 bases not matched to a gene. Germline V gene sequence: CDR1 WNHNN, CDR2 SYGVQD (reference sequence). CDR3 sequence (DNA): TGCGCCAGCAGTCCAGGGACTAGCTCCCGCGAGCAGTACTTC. This sequence encodes CASSPGTSSREQYF.

The rearrangement links TRBV9 to TRBJ1-4, with 7 bases lining up with TRBD1. The length of the CDR3 is 18 residues. Germline CDR1 is SGDLS and CDR2 is YYNGEE. With V trimmed by 0 bases and J by 8 bases, 16 bases remained unmatched. CDR3 protein: CASSVAHNGRGTAEKLFF. The CDR3 DNA is TGTGCCAGCAGCGTAGCACACAACGGCAGAGGGACAGCGGAAAAACTGTTTTTT. The whole variable domain, remainder taken from reference TRBV9 and TRBJ1-4, is DSGVTQTPKHLITATGQRVTLRCSPRSGDLSVYWYQQSLDQGLQFLIQYYNGEERAKGNILERFSAQQFPDLHSELNLSSLELGDSALYFCASSVAHNGRGTAEKLFFGSGTQLSVL.

V usage is TRBV15 and J usage is TRBJ2-5; 10 bases are shared with TRBD1. With 1 base clipped from V and 5 bases from J, the junction kept 7 bases outside the gene matches. Germline-derived CDR1 and CDR2 are LNHNV and YYDKDF (reference sequence). CDR3 size: 16 residues. Here the CDR3 reads CATSRAGTGVLETQYF. The CDR3 DNA follows: TGTGCCACCAGCAGAGCAGGGACAGGGGTGTTGGAGACCCAGTACTTC.

The chain has TRBV21-1 and TRBJ1-2; the D call of TRBD1 is as the table states it, not checked on the DNA. TRBV21-1 constitutes a pseudogene. The CDR3 totals 19 residues. The CDR3 reads CASSNPVFRGLPTNYGYTF. The DNA for the CDR3 is TGTGCCAGCAGCAACCCTGTTTTCAGGGGGCTCCCGACTAACTATGGCTACACCTTC.

This chain joins TRBV6-5 and TRBJ2-7; TRBD2 matches at 8 bases. Trimming removed 8 bases from V and 6 bases from J; junction bases left unmatched: 6. From germline, CDR1 is MNHEY and CDR2 SVGAGI. The CDR3 is made up of 12 amino acids. The CDR3 DNA reads TGTGCCAGCCGACGGGAGGGTCCCGAGCAGTACTTC. Its translation is CASRREGPEQYF.

J is TRBJ1-6 and V is TRBV9; tentatively, D is TRBD1 (5 bases). The CDR3 covers 15 residues. Germline lookup yields CDR1 SGDLS and CDR2 YYNGEE. Deletions cut 0 bases from V and 13 bases from J, with 17 bases between. In DNA form, the CDR3 reads TGTGCCAGCAGCGTAGGTGGCGGAGTTGGGGGGCCCCTCCACTTT. Encoded protein: CASSVGGGVGGPLHF.

The rearrangement joins TRBV5-1 to TRBJ1-2, with 11 bases matching TRBD1. CDR3 size: 15 residues. After removal of 4 bases from V and 3 bases from J, the junction contained 5 bases not matched to a gene. Germline V gives CDR1 SGHRS, CDR2 YFSETQ. The CDR3 sequence: CASSPWTGGDYGYTF. As DNA, the CDR3 is TGCGCCAGCAGCCCTTGGACAGGGGGCGACTATGGCTACACCTTC.

V and J are TRBV5-6 and TRBJ2-5; 11 nucleotides match TRBD1. Germline CDR1 reads SGHDT; CDR2 reads YYEEEE. This CDR3 has 15 residues. The V segment lost 4 bases and the J segment 3 bases; nucleotides outside the gene matches: 5. In DNA, the CDR3 is TGTGCCAGCAGCCTCTGGGACAGGGGGAAAGAGACCCAGTACTTC. It translates to CASSLWDRGKETQYF.

The gene calls are TRBV18 and TRBJ1-2; a possible D gene is TRBD1 (5 bases). The length of the CDR3 is 14 residues. V was clipped by 1 base and J by 3 bases, with 9 bases between them. Germline CDR1 and CDR2: KGHSH and LQKENI. The CDR3 bases are TGTGCCAGCTCACCACAAGGGGATGACTATGGCTACACCTTC. Encoded protein: CASSPQGDDYGYTF.